This entry lists 23 T cell receptor beta chains sequenced from one sample in a study of OX40 agonist ivuxolimab in advanced cancers. Assay: immunoSEQ multiplex PCR; the TCRdb copy retains only in-frame clones and omits some. The table has fewer than 85,000 clones, nearly 85% seen once. Sample: CD4+ or CD8+ T cells sorted from blood, taken in a trial of the OX40 agonist ivuxolimab. The receptors were sampled from an adult with an advanced solid tumor such as melanoma, head and neck, liver or kidney cancer.

V gene TRBV4-2 combines with J gene TRBJ2-3, with D possibly TRBD2 on 6 matching bases. The V and J ends lost 8 bases and 1 base respectively, with 25 bases between them. This CDR3 is built from 18 residues. Per the germline V gene, CDR1 is LGHNA and CDR2 is YNFKEQ. The CDR3 spells CASAQPFRASEGTDTQYF. The CDR3 DNA reads TGTGCCAGCGCTCAACCATTCAGGGCTAGCGAAGGCACAGATACGCAGTATTTT.

J is TRBJ1-1 and V is TRBV6-4, with TRBD1 matching 9 bases. The CDR3 has 13 residues. With 4 bases clipped from V and 6 bases from J, the junction kept 3 bases outside the gene matches. From germline, CDR1 is MRHNA and CDR2 SNTAGT. CDR3 protein: CASSVDRGAEAFF. Written as DNA, the CDR3 is TGTGCCAGCAGTGTGGACAGGGGTGCTGAAGCTTTCTTT.

This sequence joins TRBV4-1 and TRBJ1-1; D call uncertain. The germline gives CDR1 MGHRA, CDR2 YSYEKL. V was trimmed by 4 bases and J by 4 bases, leaving 7 bases between them. The CDR3 spans 12 residues. The CDR3 sequence is CASSPIGTEAFF. CDR3 bases: TGCGCCAGCAGCCCAATCGGCACTGAAGCTTTCTTT.

The V gene is TRBV10-3, the J gene TRBJ2-7; no firm D call. The CDR3 has 13 amino acids. Between the trimmed V and J ends, which lost 7 bases and 4 bases, there was a span of 14 bases. In germline, CDR1 is ENHRY, CDR2 SYGVKD. This CDR3 reads CAIMQGAPYEQYF. As DNA, the CDR3 is TGTGCCATCATGCAAGGAGCCCCATACGAGCAGTACTTC.

The V gene is TRBV27, the J gene TRBJ1-5; D is possibly TRBD1 (5 bases). CDR1 is MNHEY and CDR2 is SMNVEV in the germline V gene (reference sequence). The CDR3 runs 18 residues. Trimming shortened V by 5 bases and J by 3 bases, and 23 bases separated the two germline ends. For the CDR3, the DNA is TGTGCCAGCAGTGCCACCGGGACCCGGAAGAGAATCAATCAGCCCCAGCATTTT. Residues: CASSATGTRKRINQPQHF.

This chain joins TRBV9 and TRBJ2-7, with 7 positions matching TRBD2. V was pared by 3 bases and J by 2 bases, with 2 bases of the junction left unmatched. The CDR3 contains 13 residues. Per the germline V gene, CDR1 is SGDLS and CDR2 is YYNGEE. This chain's CDR3 is CASSAGLAYEQYF. As DNA, the CDR3 is TGTGCCAGCAGCGCAGGACTAGCCTACGAGCAGTACTTC. Together with reference TRBV9 and TRBJ2-7, the CDR3 gives the full variable domain: DSGVTQTPKHLITATGQRVTLRCSPRSGDLSVYWYQQSLDQGLQFLIQYYNGEERAKGNILERFSAQQFPDLHSELNLSSLELGDSALYFCASSAGLAYEQYFGPGTRLTVT.

This clone is a singleton in its sample. The CDR3 is CASSSSGLVYTF. DNA for the CDR3: TGTGCCAGCAGTTCCTCGGGGCTCGTCTACACCTTC. The chain carries TRBV6-5 and TRBJ1-2; D may be TRBD1 (5 bases). The CDR3 contains 12 residues. Germline CDR1 reads MNHEY; CDR2 reads SVGAGI. V was cut by 4 bases and J by 10 bases, with 13 bases left in between.

This sequence joins TRBV6-6 and TRBJ2-5; 7 bases are shared with TRBD2. Matching the DNA end better, TRBJ2-7 makes the J call doubtful. Germline CDR1 and CDR2: MNHNY and SVGAGI (reference sequence). The length of the CDR3 is 14 residues. CDR3 loop: CASSYSTSSYEQYF. Here the CDR3 DNA reads TGTGCCAGCAGTTACTCGACTAGCAGCTACGAGCAGTACTTC.

This sequence joins TRBV9 and TRBJ2-1; possibly TRBD1 or TRBD2 for D (5 bases each). CDR1 SGDLS and CDR2 YYNGEE come from the germline V gene. The CDR3 loop spans 15 amino acids. V was clipped by 0 bases and J by 4 bases, with 11 bases between them. As DNA, the CDR3 is TGTGCCAGCAGCGTAGTTCTTGGGGGATACAATGAGCAGTTCTTC. Its protein product is CASSVVLGGYNEQFF.

The sample holds one count of this clone. The chain employs TRBV2 and TRBJ1-6, with 7 bases matching TRBD1. The CDR3 length is 15 residues. Germline CDR1 is SNHLY and CDR2 is FYNNEI. Unmatched junction bases numbered 10, after V lost 8 bases and J lost 6 bases. The CDR3 DNA sequence: TGTGCCAGCCCAAAAGGGGGCTTGGGTAATTCACCCCTCCACTTT. Encoded protein: CASPKGGLGNSPLHF.

The rearrangement joins TRBV5-1 to TRBJ2-7; weak D call: TRBD2 (5 bases). V was shortened by 3 bases and J by 4 bases, with 11 bases between the two germline ends. This CDR3 is 13 amino acids long. CDR1 SGHRS and CDR2 YFSETQ come from the germline V gene. CDR3 in amino acids: CASSSGRTYEQYF. CDR3 nucleotide sequence: TGCGCCAGCAGCTCAGGACGGACTTACGAGCAGTACTTC.

Judged by abundance, this clone is medium-sized. The gene calls are TRBV23-1 and TRBJ2-7; 7 nucleotides align to TRBD1. TRBV23-1 is recorded as an ORF, its role being uncertain. The CDR3 covers 15 residues. With 3 bases clipped from V and 0 bases from J, the junction kept 5 bases outside the gene matches. CDR3 amino acids: CASSHRDRDSYEQYF. DNA of the CDR3: TGCGCCAGCAGTCACCGGGACAGAGACTCCTACGAGCAGTACTTC.

J is TRBJ1-1 and V is TRBV19, with a possible D match to TRBD1 (5 bases). The CDR3 is made up of 15 amino acids. V was trimmed by 8 bases and J by 1 base, leaving 17 bases between them. In germline, CDR1 is LNHDA, CDR2 SQIVND (reference sequence). DNA for the CDR3: TGTGCCAGTCACCGGACGGGGCTGGGGAACACTGAAGCTTTCTTT. Translated: CASHRTGLGNTEAFF.

CDR3 sequence reads: CASSFRGANTEAFF. DNA for the CDR3: TGTGCCAGCAGCTTTCGTGGGGCGAACACTGAAGCTTTCTTT. The rearrangement links TRBV7-9 to TRBJ1-1; D perhaps matches TRBD1 (5 bases). CDR1 is SEHNR and CDR2 is FQNEAQ in the germline V gene (reference sequence). This CDR3 is 14 amino acids long. The V gene lost 3 bases and the J gene lost 1 base, with 9 bases spanning the gap.

In regard to this clone: One junction end disagrees with the germline gene, perhaps due to a read error. The rearrangement uses TRBV10-3 and TRBJ2-7; D remains unclear. The germline gives CDR1 ENHRY, CDR2 SYGVKD. CDR3 length: 12 residues. The CDR3 coding sequence is TGTGCCATCAGTAAGGCGAACTACGAGCAGTGCTTC. Amino acid sequence: CAISKANYEQCF.

The genes are TRBV6-1 and TRBJ1-1; D is unresolved. Trimming removed 1 base at V and 5 bases at J, with 11 bases between. The germline gives CDR1 MNHNS, CDR2 SASEGT. The CDR3 is 14 residues long. The chain's CDR3 is CASSEVRVGTEAFF. The CDR3 nucleotides are TGTGCCAGCAGTGAAGTTAGGGTTGGAACTGAAGCTTTCTTT.

The chain carries TRBV11-1 and TRBJ1-1; D perhaps matches TRBD1 (6 bases). Germline values: CDR1 SGHAT, CDR2 FQDESV (reference sequence). This CDR3 is 14 amino acids long. Trimming removed 4 bases from V and 5 bases from J, with 14 bases in between. The CDR3 DNA reads TGTGCCAGCAGCTGGAGAGGGGGTCTGACTGAAGCTTTCTTT. Translated, it gives CASSWRGGLTEAFF.

This chain connects TRBV15 to TRBJ2-5, with TRBD1 matching 8 bases. The CDR3 runs to 17 residues. Germline V lookup: CDR1 LNHNV, CDR2 YYDKDF (reference sequence). The trim removed 0 bases at V and 1 base at J, leaving 7 bases unmatched. The CDR3 coding sequence is TGTGCCACCAGCAGAGAACCTCCAGGGGGCGGCCAAGAGACCCAGTACTTC. Translated: CATSREPPGGGQETQYF. Filled out from reference TRBV15 and TRBJ2-5, the complete variable domain reads DAMVIQNPRYQVTQFGKPVTLSCSQTLNHNVMYWYQQKSSQAPKLLFHYYDKDFNNEADTPDNFQSRRPNTSFCFLDIRSPGLGDTAMYLCATSREPPGGGQETQYFGPGTRLLVL.

This chain joins TRBV7-2 and TRBJ1-5; 7 bases line up with TRBD1. Germline V gives CDR1 SGHTA, CDR2 FQGNSA. This CDR3 contains 13 residues. V was clipped by 5 bases and J by 5 bases; unmatched bases: 3. The CDR3 sequence: CASSLDRDQPQHF. CDR3 sequence (DNA): TGTGCCAGCAGCCTTGACAGGGATCAGCCCCAGCATTTT.

The chain links TRBV27 to TRBJ2-1, with D unresolved. This CDR3 comprises 15 residues. Trimming left V 5 bases short and J 0 bases short, with 11 bases between. Germline CDR1 reads MNHEY; CDR2 reads SMNVEV (reference sequence). The CDR3 sequence is CASSPGPDSYNEQFF. The DNA of the CDR3 is TGTGCCAGCAGTCCCGGACCTGACTCCTACAATGAGCAGTTCTTC.

The gene calls are TRBV14 and TRBJ1-1, with D perhaps TRBD1 (5 bases). The CDR3 runs 15 residues. With 4 bases removed from V and 4 bases from J, the gap between germline ends came to 16 bases. The germline CDR1 and CDR2 sequences are SGHDN and FVKESK. CDR3 bases: TGTGCCAGCAGCCCCGCGAGGGGTGCCGTCACTGAAGCTTTCTTT. Amino acids: CASSPARGAVTEAFF.

This clone has only a few counts. The CDR3 DNA reads as TGTGCCAGCAGTTCTCACCGGGACAGGGTACCAGATACGCAGTATTTT. This gives the protein CASSSHRDRVPDTQYF. V gene TRBV28 combines with J gene TRBJ2-3; 9 nucleotides match TRBD1. This CDR3 comprises 16 residues. Per the germline V gene, CDR1 is MDHEN and CDR2 is SYDVKM. Trimming removed 4 bases from V and 4 bases from J; junction bases left unmatched: 9.

The chain uses TRBV6-6 and TRBJ2-7; no reliable D call. Per the germline V gene, CDR1 is MNHNY and CDR2 is SVGAGI (reference sequence). The germline V and J ends were trimmed by 0 bases and 3 bases, with 9 bases remaining between them. This CDR3 is 14 amino acids long. Written as DNA, the CDR3 is TGTGCCAGCAGTTACTCGGATGGGCACTACGAGCAGTACTTC. The encoded protein is CASSYSDGHYEQYF.